This TCR beta chain was retrieved from a study of blood T cell repertoires in COVID-19 (TCRdb year 2020). Regarding the research as a whole: Samples covering the acute and convalescent phases of COVID-19 were provided by collaborators in the United States, Italy and Spain. A de-identified subject ID, COVID-19 status, age in years and sex were almost always included in the sample metadata. HLA class I and class II types, where available, came from metadata supplied by the sample provider rather than from assay-based typing. The dataset comprised deeply sampled blood TCRbeta repertoires from subjects exposed to, actively infected with, or recovered from COVID-19. The samples were drawn from two sources: the first 160 participants of the ongoing ImmuneRACE study, and 1,254 subjects contributed by 6 global collaborators. The repertoires were released in a freely available public database meant as a resource for research on the immune response to SARS-CoV-2. The prospective study material was composed of cDNA or gDNA derived from T cells, B-cell-depleted T cells, or PBMCs.

What the authors observed across the whole study: Clinical and demographic metadata were provided uncurated, with the amount varying by source and participant.

Concerning this clone itself: No antigen is known for it. Per-nucleotide qualities are absent, and no much larger clonotype sits a single base away.

TCRbeta CDR3 regions were amplified from genomic DNA using the immunoSEQ Assay, a bias-controlled multiplex PCR. From the authors' description of their analysis: Nucleated cell counts per sample were estimated from amplification of reference gene primers within the assay. Sequence reads were collapsed and filtered to measure the absolute abundance of every unique TCRbeta CDR3 rearrangement. Productive Simpson clonality was computed per sample as the square root of Simpson's diversity index over productive rearrangements. TCRdb re-hosts the immuneACCESS table, in-frame sequences only. Its copies lack some clones; in the studies checked, an unresolved V gene accounts for under half of them, and the cause for the rest is not known. V and J calls and clone size are copied from that table; D and trimming were computed from the DNA. The sample includes approximately 480,000 clones, with about 90% observed a single time. About 0.7% of the sample comes from the top ten.

Participants in the prospective study were aged 18 to 89 years, lived in 20 to 25 United States geographic areas, and enrolled through a virtual design. In the prospective study, cohorts were assigned on the basis of participant-reported clinical history obtained from a screening survey and a study questionnaire. Recovered participants in ImmuneRACE Cohort 3 were defined as having two consecutive negative NP/OP PCR tests, clearance from a healthcare professional, or resolution of symptoms. In the prospective study, whole blood, serum and a nasopharyngeal or oropharyngeal swab were collected from each participant by mobile phlebotomists. Additional blood draws and questionnaires over a roughly two-month period could optionally be provided by prospective study participants. Before DNA extraction, prospective study blood samples were shipped either frozen or at room temperature. V and J lose 7 bases and 3 bases, and a span of 16 bases separates them. CDR1 and CDR2 are drawn from the germline V gene: MDHEN, SYDVKM. From its cysteine to its phenylalanine, the CDR3 spans 15 amino acids. CDR3 DNA is the only sequence kept; it has 45 bases, read in frame from the first base.

The V and J segments used are TRBV28 and TRBJ1-5, and perhaps TRBD1 as D gene, on 5 matching bases. Sequencing was done on a sample of PBMCs or T cells enriched from blood (not recorded which). This TCR was recovered from a woman younger than 35 who had recovered from COVID-19. The CDR3 reads as follows: CASTTPSGFNQPQHF. The nucleotide sequence reads as follows: TGTGCCAGCACTACACCTTCAGGGTTCAATCAGCCCCAGCATTTT. The full variable domain, with segments outside the CDR3 supplied by the reference TRBV28 and TRBJ1-5 proteins, appears as DVKVTQSSRYLVKRTGEKVFLECVQDMDHENMFWYRQDPGLGLRLIYFSYDVKMKEKGDIPEGYSVSREKKERFSLILESASTNQTSMYLCASTTPSGFNQPQHFGDGTRLSIL.